This T cell receptor beta chain came from a study of regulatory T cells in long-lasting Graves disease. About the study: Persistent cases were those of Graves' disease that involved over 5 years of antithyroid drugs with positive TSH receptor antibodies.

Points from the study as a whole: It is possible that accuracy was reduced by the small size of the sample. Patients with persistent disease showed a bias toward TRBV28, TRBJ1-2 and TRBJ2-5.

In its sample, this clonotype was seen a few times. Its cognate antigen is unknown. As for time point: persistent/refractory GD, antithyroid drugs over 5 years with positive TRAb. The TCR library was made from RNA that had been extracted from PBMCs in TRIzol. CDR1 is MNHEY and CDR2 is SVGEGT in the germline V gene. The CDR3 runs to 16 residues. V gave up 6 bases and J gave up 2 bases; unmatched junction bases: 10. Arm-PCR with iRepertoire HTBI primers amplified the CDR3 regions for these TCR beta libraries. MiXCR, run by TCRdb on the multiplex PCR reads, gives a single entry per CDR3 protein. The sample has 350,000 to 500,000 distinct CDR3 sequences; roughly a fifth are singletons.

The sequence came from a female donor with Graves disease. The genes are TRBV6-2 or TRBV6-3 and TRBJ1-5, with 7 bases that match TRBD1. Here the sequenced sample was peripheral blood mononuclear cells (PBMCs), taken when the disease was refractory, from a patient treated with antithyroid drugs. This CDR3 reads CASRLYRGRGNQPQHF. The DNA of the CDR3 is TGTGCCAGCAGACTTTACAGGGGCCGGGGCAATCAGCCCCAGCATTTT.